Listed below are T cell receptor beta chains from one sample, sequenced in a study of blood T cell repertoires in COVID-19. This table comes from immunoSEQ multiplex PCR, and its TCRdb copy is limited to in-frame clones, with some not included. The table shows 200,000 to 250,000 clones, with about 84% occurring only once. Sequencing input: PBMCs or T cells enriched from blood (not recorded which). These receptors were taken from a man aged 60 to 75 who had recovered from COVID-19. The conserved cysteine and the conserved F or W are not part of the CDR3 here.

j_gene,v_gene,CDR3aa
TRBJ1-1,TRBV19,ASSIGTGNTEAF
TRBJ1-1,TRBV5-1,ASRAGGSWNTEAF
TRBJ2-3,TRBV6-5,ASSYRDSTDTQY
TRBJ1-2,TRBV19,ASSYSGGGYGYT
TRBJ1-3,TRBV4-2,ASSRDRVDTIY
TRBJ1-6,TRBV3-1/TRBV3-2,ASSQGSGSYNSPLH
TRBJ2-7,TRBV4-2,ASSQEQGAGEQY
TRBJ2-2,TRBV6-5,ASRHHSTGELF
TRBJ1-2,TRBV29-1,SVGAGGNYGYT
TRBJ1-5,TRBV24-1,ATSVSYSNQPQH
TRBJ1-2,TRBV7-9,ASSLAPGYGYT
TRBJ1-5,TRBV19,ASSSPFGQGDQPQH
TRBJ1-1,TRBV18,ASSPNREGTEAF
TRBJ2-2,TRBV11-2,ASSLGVNTGELF
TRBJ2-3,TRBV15,ATSRARAPDTQY
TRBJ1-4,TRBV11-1,ASSWGEGTTNEKLF
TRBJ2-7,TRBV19,ASNPSPAGNEQY
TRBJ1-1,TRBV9,ASSVAVGANTEAF
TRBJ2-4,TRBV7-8,ASSLPPDREKGLAKNIQY
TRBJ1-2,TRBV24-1,ATKGGGQGMRGYT
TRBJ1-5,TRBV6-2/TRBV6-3,ASSTTGNNQPQH
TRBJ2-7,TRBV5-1,ASSKSPERRKSYEQY
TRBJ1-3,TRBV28,ASTTLSSMGDSGNTIY
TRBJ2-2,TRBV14,ASSQAGRGTGELF
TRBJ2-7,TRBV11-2,ASSLDSNTEYEQY
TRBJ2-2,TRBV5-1,ASSLASGRNTGELF
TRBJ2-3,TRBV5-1,ASSVTTGRDTQY
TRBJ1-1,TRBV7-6,ASSPQHTNTEAF
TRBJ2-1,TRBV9,ASSPGLAGGDEQF
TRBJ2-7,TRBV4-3,ASSQGTGSLYEQY
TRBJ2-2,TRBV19,ASSPWTSGGDTGELF
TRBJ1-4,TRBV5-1,ASSLVRQGTTNEKLF
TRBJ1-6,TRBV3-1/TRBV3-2,ASSQEGDRGHLCSYNSPLH
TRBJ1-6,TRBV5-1,ASTRTGSDNSPLH
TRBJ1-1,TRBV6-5,ASSYFGGRGTEAF
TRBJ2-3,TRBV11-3,ASSHRAGPITDTQY
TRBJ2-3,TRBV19,ASSMGDKDADTQY
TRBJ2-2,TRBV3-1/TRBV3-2,ASTLGMLAGGSGTGELF
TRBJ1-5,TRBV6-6,ASGAYSNQPQH
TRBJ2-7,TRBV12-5,ASGLVLGGQGVNEQY
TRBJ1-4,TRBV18,ASSQQGTNEKLF
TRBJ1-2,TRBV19,ASSTLLTGGPPSNYGYT
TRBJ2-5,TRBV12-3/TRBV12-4,ASTLGLQETQY
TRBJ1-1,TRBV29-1,SSDRQGRPEAF
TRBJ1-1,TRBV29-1,SVDGPGGTEAF
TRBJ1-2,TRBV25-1,ASSENRGPAVGYT
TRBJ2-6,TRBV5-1,ASSLTGVSGANVLT
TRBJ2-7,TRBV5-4,ASSAGGNRDYEQY
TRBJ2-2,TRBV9,ASSVDLTSGSTGELF
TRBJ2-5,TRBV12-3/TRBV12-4,ASSLPPGETQY
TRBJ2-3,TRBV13,ASSAGPPGTGYTDTQY
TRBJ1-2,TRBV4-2,ASSQDNLGYT
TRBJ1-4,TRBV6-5,ASSPDYKGEKLF
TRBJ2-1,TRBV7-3,ASSPMTGYEQF
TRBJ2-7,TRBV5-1,ASSSLPSYEQY
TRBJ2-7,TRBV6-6,ASSYFRDRVEEQY
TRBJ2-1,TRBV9,ASSVGGLLEIRDLSYNEQF
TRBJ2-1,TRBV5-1,ASSYTSGGIGYEQF
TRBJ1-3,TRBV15,ATSRVGRGTGNTIY
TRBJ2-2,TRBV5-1,ASRPGQRATGELF